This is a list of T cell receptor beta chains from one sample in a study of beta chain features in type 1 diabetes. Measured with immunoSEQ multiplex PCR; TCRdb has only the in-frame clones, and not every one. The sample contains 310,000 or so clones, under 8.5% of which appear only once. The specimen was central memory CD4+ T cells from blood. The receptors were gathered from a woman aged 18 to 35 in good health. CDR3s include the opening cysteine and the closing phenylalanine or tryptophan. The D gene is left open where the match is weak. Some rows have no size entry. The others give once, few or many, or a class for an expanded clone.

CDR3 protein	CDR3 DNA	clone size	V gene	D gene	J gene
CASSEARDRSYNEQFF	TGTGCCAGCAGTGAAGCCAGGGACCGATCCTACAATGAGCAGTTCTTC	NA	TRBV2	NA	TRBJ2-1
CSVARDRLYGYTF	TGCAGCGTAGCCCGGGACAGGCTTTATGGCTACACCTTC	few	TRBV29-1	TRBD1	TRBJ1-2
CASRRGGEQYF	TGTGCCAGCCGCCGGGGGGGCGAGCAGTACTTC	NA	TRBV6-6	TRBD2	TRBJ2-7
CASSHSRNLAGEYLQFF	TGCGCCAGCAGCCATTCCCGTAATCTAGCGGGAGAATATTTGCAGTTCTTC	few	TRBV4-1	TRBD2	TRBJ2-1
CASSHFGAVATNEKLFF	TGCGCCAGCAGCCATTTTGGGGCCGTTGCAACTAATGAAAAACTGTTTTTT	few	TRBV4-1	NA	TRBJ1-4
CASSLVAGYYNEQFF	TGCGCCAGCAGCTTGGTGGCAGGGTACTACAATGAGCAGTTCTTC	NA	TRBV5-1	NA	TRBJ2-1
CASQTVGAPGDQPQHF	TGTGCCAGCCAGACGGTGGGGGCCCCTGGTGATCAGCCCCAGCATTTT	NA	TRBV21-1	NA	TRBJ1-5
CASSLDGGGRSTGELFF	TGTGCCAGCAGCTTAGATGGGGGCGGGAGGTCCACCGGGGAGCTGTTTTTT	NA	TRBV11-2	TRBD2	TRBJ2-2
CASSLGASGTYEQYF	TGTGCCAGCAGCTTAGGGGCTAGCGGGACCTACGAGCAGTACTTC	NA	TRBV7-2	TRBD2	TRBJ2-7
CSVTGTRVDTQYF	TGCAGCGTCACCGGGACTAGGGTGGATACGCAGTATTTT	few	TRBV29-1	TRBD2	TRBJ2-3
CASRSTGTEAFF	TGTGCCAGCAGGTCCACAGGGACTGAAGCTTTCTTT	many	TRBV28	NA	TRBJ1-1
CAISEWGAGKAYEQYF	TGTGCCATCAGTGAGTGGGGTGCGGGAAAGGCCTACGAGCAGTACTTC	few	TRBV10-3	NA	TRBJ2-7
CATSRLGGGDTQYF	TGTGCCACCAGCAGACTAGGAGGGGGAGATACGCAGTATTTT	few	TRBV15	NA	TRBJ2-3
CAISESGSEQYF	TGTGCCATCAGTGAGTCAGGGAGCGAGCAGTACTTC	NA	TRBV10-3	NA	TRBJ2-7
CASTGLAGGPADTQYF	TGTGCCAGCACGGGACTAGCGGGAGGGCCAGCAGATACGCAGTATTTT	NA	TRBV2	TRBD2	TRBJ2-3
CASSQVVRGGTQYF	TGTGCCAGCAGCCAAGTGGTAAGAGGAGGGACGCAGTATTTT	NA	TRBV14	NA	TRBJ2-3
CVRTVRSYEQYF	TGTGTCCGGACGGTTCGCTCCTACGAGCAGTACTTC	NA	TRBV19	NA	TRBJ2-7
CASRQGIGLFNSPLHF	TGTGCCAGCAGACAGGGCATCGGTTTATTTAATTCACCCCTCCACTTT	NA	TRBV25-1	NA	TRBJ1-6
CSVLLAGSYEQYF	TGCAGCGTCCTACTAGCGGGATCCTACGAGCAGTACTTC	NA	TRBV29-1	TRBD2	TRBJ2-7
CASSLEEGRNYGYTF	TGTGCCAGCAGCTTAGAGGAAGGGCGGAACTATGGCTACACCTTC	few	TRBV7-2	NA	TRBJ1-2
CASSLGQGAYEQYF	TGCGCCAGCAGCTTGGGACAGGGTGCTTACGAGCAGTACTTC	NA	TRBV5-1	TRBD1	TRBJ2-7
CASSRTIALREQFF	TGTGCCAGTAGCCGGACTATTGCTTTACGTGAGCAGTTCTTC	NA	TRBV19	NA	TRBJ2-1
CASSLNGGASTDTQYF	TGTGCCAGCAGCTTAAACGGCGGGGCTAGCACAGATACGCAGTATTTT	NA	TRBV7-3	NA	TRBJ2-3
CASSRTGGNNYGYTF	TGCGCCAGCAGCCGGACAGGGGGGAACAACTATGGCTACACCTTC	once	TRBV5-1	TRBD1	TRBJ1-2
CASSMSHSGNTIYF	TGTGCCAGCAGTATGAGCCACTCTGGAAACACCATATATTTT	NA	TRBV2	NA	TRBJ1-3
CASSRGLAGDGELFF	TGTGCCAGCAGCCGTGGACTAGCGGGAGACGGGGAGCTGTTTTTT	few	TRBV4-2	TRBD2	TRBJ2-2
CSVEGRGANYGYTF	TGCAGCGTTGAAGGTCGGGGAGCTAACTATGGCTACACCTTC	NA	TRBV29-1	NA	TRBJ1-2
CSVGLMNTEAFF	TGCAGCGTGGGACTGATGAACACTGAAGCTTTCTTT	NA	TRBV29-1	NA	TRBJ1-1
CASSTNRVHEQYF	TGTGCCAGCAGCACAAACAGGGTGCACGAGCAGTACTTC	NA	TRBV7-2	NA	TRBJ2-7
CASSLVFSPQRRETQYF	TGTGCCAGCAGCTTGGTTTTTAGTCCTCAGCGGCGAGAGACCCAGTACTTC	NA	TRBV5-6	NA	TRBJ2-5
CASSQGTGDYQPQHF	TGTGCCAGCAGCCAAGGGACAGGGGATTATCAGCCCCAGCATTTT	NA	TRBV4-2	TRBD1	TRBJ1-5
CASSSGTVNYGYTF	TGTGCCAGCAGCTCCGGGACAGTGAACTATGGCTACACCTTC	few	TRBV7-2	TRBD1	TRBJ1-2
CASSLNWWGAPQYF	TGTGCCAGCAGCTTAAATTGGTGGGGGGCCCCGCAGTATTTT	few	TRBV7-3	NA	TRBJ2-3
CASSPLAGGRQETQYF	TGTGCCAGCTCACCACTAGCGGGAGGAAGGCAAGAGACCCAGTACTTC	many	TRBV18	TRBD2	TRBJ2-5
CASSAPPGRSTDTQYF	TGTGCCAGCAGCGCTCCTCCGGGACGCAGCACAGATACGCAGTATTTT	few	TRBV9	NA	TRBJ2-3
CASSSYPGTGLYEQYF	TGTGCCAGCAGTTCCTATCCCGGGACAGGGTTGTACGAGCAGTACTTC	many	TRBV28	TRBD1	TRBJ2-7
CASSLTLANGEAFF	TGTGCCAGCAGCCTAACCCTTGCTAACGGCGAAGCTTTCTTT	few	TRBV28	NA	TRBJ1-1
CASSPPGQGYNEQFF	TGTGCCAGCAGCCCGCCGGGACAGGGATACAATGAGCAGTTCTTC	NA	TRBV7-9	TRBD1	TRBJ2-1
CASSPLWGQETQYF	TGTGCCAGCAGTCCCTTGTGGGGCCAAGAGACCCAGTACTTC	few	TRBV28	NA	TRBJ2-5
CASSLGLEGLETQYF	TGCGCCAGCAGCTTGGGGCTGGAGGGCCTCGAGACCCAGTACTTC	NA	TRBV5-1	NA	TRBJ2-5
CASSLRTLGAVETQYF	TGTGCCAGCAGCTTAAGGACACTGGGGGCAGTGGAGACCCAGTACTTC	few	TRBV7-9	NA	TRBJ2-5
CASSESGRSEQYF	TGTGCCAGCAGTGAAAGCGGGAGGAGCGAGCAGTACTTC	NA	TRBV25-1	TRBD2	TRBJ2-7
CASSLGTSGSGAGELFF	TGTGCCAGCAGCCTGGGGACTAGCGGGAGCGGGGCCGGGGAGCTGTTTTTT	NA	TRBV4-2	TRBD2	TRBJ2-2
CASSVDRHGSTEAFF	TGTGCCAGCAGCGTAGACCGCCATGGGAGCACTGAAGCTTTCTTT	few	TRBV9	NA	TRBJ1-1
CASSPFSGSEYEQYF	TGTGCCAGCAGTCCTTTTAGCGGGAGCGAATACGAGCAGTACTTC	NA	TRBV7-2	TRBD2	TRBJ2-7